Shown below are 9 T cell receptor beta chains from a single sample sequenced in a study of blood T cell repertoires in COVID-19. Measured with immunoSEQ multiplex PCR; TCRdb has only the in-frame clones, and not every one. The repertoire includes around 380,000 clones, over 75% of them detected once, and approximately 1.3% sits in the top ten. The source material was PBMCs or T cells enriched from blood (not recorded which). These receptor sequences come from a man in his thirties or forties who had recovered from COVID-19.

V and J are TRBV30 and TRBJ1-1, with D uncertain. CDR3 size: 16 residues. CDR1 GTSNPN and CDR2 SVGIG come from the germline V gene (reference sequence). V shed 2 bases and J shed 0 bases, with 16 bases lying between them. Written as DNA, the CDR3 is TGTGCCTGGAGTATAGACGGGGTAATCATGAACACTGAAGCTTTCTTT. It encodes CAWSIDGVIMNTEAFF.

J is TRBJ2-1 and V is TRBV11-2; D perhaps matches TRBD2 (6 bases). The germline V and J ends were trimmed by 5 bases and 6 bases, with 11 bases remaining between them. The CDR3 contains 13 residues. CDR1 and CDR2 (germline): SGHAT, FQNNGV. CDR3 sequence (DNA): TGTGCCAGCAGCATGTCACTAGCCAATGAGCAGTTCTTC. Translation gives CASSMSLANEQFF.

This clone turned up a few times. The chain recombines TRBV6-5 with TRBJ2-5, with D uncertain. The CDR3 runs 15 residues. CDR1 and CDR2 from the germline V gene are MNHEY and SVGAGI. Deletions cut 7 bases from V and 2 bases from J, with 17 bases between. The CDR3 here is CASKATSLWQETQYF. DNA for the CDR3: TGTGCCAGCAAAGCGACCTCCTTATGGCAAGAGACCCAGTACTTC.

The J gene is TRBJ1-1, the V gene TRBV5-1; 7 nucleotides align to TRBD1. V dropped 0 bases and J dropped 7; count of bases not matched to a gene: 6. CDR1 is SGHRS, CDR2 YFSETQ, per germline. The CDR3 totals 14 residues. For the CDR3, the DNA is TGCGCCAGCAGCTTGGCCGGGGACAGCCTTGAAGCTTTCTTT. Translation: CASSLAGDSLEAFF.

The chain joins TRBV30 to TRBJ1-2; maybe TRBD1 (6 bases). The V gene lost 0 bases and the J gene lost 8 bases, with 13 bases spanning the gap. The CDR3 runs to 13 residues. Germline CDR1 GTSNPN, CDR2 SVGIG (reference sequence). CDR3 loop: CAWSVQGRGGYTF. The CDR3 DNA follows: TGTGCCTGGAGTGTGCAGGGGAGAGGCGGCTACACCTTC.

This clone was observed a single time. The chain recombines TRBV11-2 with TRBJ1-1; D might be TRBD1 (6 bases). CDR1 SGHAT and CDR2 FQNNGV come from the germline V gene. The CDR3 contains 12 residues. With 5 bases removed from V and 8 bases from J, the gap between germline ends came to 12 bases. The CDR3 DNA sequence: TGTGCCAGCAGCCTAGGGACAACAGAAGCTTTCTTT. This codes for CASSLGTTEAFF.

The chain recombines TRBV9 with TRBJ1-4; 7 bases agree with TRBD1. The CDR3 covers 16 residues. Germline V gene lookup returns CDR1 SGDLS and CDR2 YYNGEE. V trimming: 0 bases; J trimming: 1 base; junction bases outside the gene matches: 3. CDR3 DNA: TGTGCCAGCAGCGTAGCAACAGGGGAAACTAATGAAAAACTGTTTTTT. It is translated as CASSVATGETNEKLFF. The variable domain in full, with the rest retrieved from reference TRBV9 and TRBJ1-4, is DSGVTQTPKHLITATGQRVTLRCSPRSGDLSVYWYQQSLDQGLQFLIQYYNGEERAKGNILERFSAQQFPDLHSELNLSSLELGDSALYFCASSVATGETNEKLFFGSGTQLSVL.

There are a few counts of this clone. The chain combines TRBV27 with TRBJ1-6; D might be TRBD1 (6 bases). V dropped 0 bases and J dropped 8 bases, with 11 bases sitting between them. Germline assignment: CDR1 MNHEY and CDR2 SMNVEV (reference sequence). This CDR3 region has 15 residues. The CDR3 DNA reads TGTGCCAGCAGTTTATCTGGGACAAACTATTCACCCCTCCACTTT. Translated: CASSLSGTNYSPLHF.

This clone was counted once. The chain has TRBV27 and TRBJ2-1, with 11 bases matching TRBD2. Germline assignment: CDR1 MNHEY and CDR2 SMNVEV (reference sequence). CDR3 size: 16 residues. V was clipped by 6 bases and J by 8 bases; unmatched bases: 12. As DNA, the CDR3 is TGTGCCAGCAGCCCGGGGAGACTAGCGGGGAGGCATGAGCAGTTCTTC. Translation gives CASSPGRLAGRHEQFF.